This T cell receptor beta chain is drawn from a study of blood T cells in healthy people across ages. Study-wide findings and caveats: It was not possible, with unsorted PBMCs, to conclusively compare naive and antigen-experienced cells. Diversity was higher, and naive CD4+ cells more numerous, in long-lived donors than in aged donors.

A second roughly 6 to 12 cycle PCR used barcoded and J-beta primers. TCRdb reanalysed the 5' RACE reads using MiXCR and keeps one entry per CDR3 protein. The sample records about 720,000 distinct CDR3 sequences, approximately 21% being singletons. Researchers report isolating at least 6.5 million PBMCs per sample. Total RNA amounts of at least 5.5 micrograms were extracted per sample. This clonotype was recorded a few times. The antigen is not known. This CDR3 is 15 amino acids long. V lost 0 bases and J lost 7, with 13 bases in between. The germline V gene has CDR1 SGDLS and CDR2 YYNGEE. This sequence was found in a man between 65 and 85 years old in good health. The chain is built from TRBV9 and TRBJ1-4; no firm D call. The specimen sequenced was blood. CDR3 DNA: TGTGCCAGCAGCGTAGTGCCGGGCGTTGGTGAAAAACTGTTTTTT. This gives the protein CASSVVPGVGEKLFF.